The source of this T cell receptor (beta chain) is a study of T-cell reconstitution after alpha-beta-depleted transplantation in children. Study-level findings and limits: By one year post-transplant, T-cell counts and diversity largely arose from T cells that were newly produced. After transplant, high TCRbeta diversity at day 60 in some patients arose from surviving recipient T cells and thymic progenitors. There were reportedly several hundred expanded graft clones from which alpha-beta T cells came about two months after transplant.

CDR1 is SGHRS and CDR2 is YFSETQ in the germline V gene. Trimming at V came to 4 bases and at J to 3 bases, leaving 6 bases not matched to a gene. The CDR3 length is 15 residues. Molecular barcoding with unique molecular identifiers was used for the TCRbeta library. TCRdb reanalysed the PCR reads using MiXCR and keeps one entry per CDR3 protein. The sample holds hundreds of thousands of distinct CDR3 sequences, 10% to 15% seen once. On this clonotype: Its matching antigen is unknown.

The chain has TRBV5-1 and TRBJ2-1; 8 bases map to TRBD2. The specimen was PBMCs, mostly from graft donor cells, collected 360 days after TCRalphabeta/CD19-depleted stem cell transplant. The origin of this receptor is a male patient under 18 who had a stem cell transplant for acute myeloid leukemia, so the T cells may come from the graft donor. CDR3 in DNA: TGCGCCAGCAGCCCGGGGGGGGGCCGCTACAATGAGCAGTTCTTC. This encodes CASSPGGGRYNEQFF.